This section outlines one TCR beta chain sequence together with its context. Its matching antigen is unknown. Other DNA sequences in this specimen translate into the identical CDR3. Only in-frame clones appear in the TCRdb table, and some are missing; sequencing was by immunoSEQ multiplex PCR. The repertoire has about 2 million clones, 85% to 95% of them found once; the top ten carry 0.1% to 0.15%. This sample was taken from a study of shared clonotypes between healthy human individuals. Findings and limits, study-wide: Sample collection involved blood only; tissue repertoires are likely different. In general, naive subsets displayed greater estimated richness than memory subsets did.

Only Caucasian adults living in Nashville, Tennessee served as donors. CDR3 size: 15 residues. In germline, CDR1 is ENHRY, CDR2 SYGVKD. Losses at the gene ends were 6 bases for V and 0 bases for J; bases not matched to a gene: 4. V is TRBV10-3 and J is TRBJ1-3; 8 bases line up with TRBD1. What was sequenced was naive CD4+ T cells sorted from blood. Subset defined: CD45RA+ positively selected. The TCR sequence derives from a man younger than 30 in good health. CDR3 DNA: TGTGCCATCAGATCGACAGGGGTCTCTGGAAACACCATATATTTT. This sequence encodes CAIRSTGVSGNTIYF.